Each of the 7 T cell receptor beta chains below was sequenced from the same sample in a study of circulating and synovial CD4+ cells in juvenile arthritis. TCRdb's table, derived via immunoSEQ multiplex PCR, lists solely in-frame clones and lacks some. The sample lists over 15,000 clones, around 90% occurring once. Sequenced sample: CD4+ T cells from blood. These receptors originate from a human donor with juvenile idiopathic arthritis.

This CDR3 reads CASSLGTGNRDTQYF. The CDR3 DNA follows: TGTGCCAGCAGCTTAGGGACAGGGAATAGAGATACGCAGTATTTT. The chain links TRBV7-2 to TRBJ2-3, with 8 bases matching TRBD1. The V gene's germline CDR1 is SGHTA and CDR2 FQGNSA. This CDR3 has 15 residues. Losses at the gene ends were 1 base for V and 5 bases for J; bases not matched to a gene: 5.

The V and J genes are TRBV9 and TRBJ1-4; 8 bases fit TRBD1. Germline V gives CDR1 SGDLS, CDR2 YYNGEE. V shed 2 bases, J shed 3 bases, and the junction held 3 bases outside the gene matches. The CDR3 has 15 amino acids. The CDR3 coding sequence is TGTGCCAGCAGCGTGACCAGGGGGCCTAATGAAAAACTGTTTTTT. Protein product: CASSVTRGPNEKLFF.

The CDR3 spells CASSLTGVGYEQYF. For the CDR3, the DNA is TGTGCCAGCAGCTTAACAGGGGTGGGGTACGAGCAGTACTTC. This rearrangement joins TRBV7-2 to TRBJ2-7, with TRBD1 matching over 7 bases. V gave up 2 bases and J gave up 4 bases; unmatched junction bases: 5. This CDR3 comprises 14 residues. Germline V gene lookup returns CDR1 SGHTA and CDR2 FQGNSA.

The V gene is TRBV5-1, the J gene TRBJ2-1; 8 bases align to TRBD2. In germline, CDR1 is SGHRS, CDR2 YFSETQ. V lost 6 bases, J lost 9 bases, and 8 bases stayed unmatched. The CDR3 runs to 13 residues. The CDR3 spells CASNLSGVGEQFF. DNA for the CDR3: TGCGCCAGCAACCTTAGCGGGGTAGGTGAGCAGTTCTTC.

The rearrangement links TRBV5-6 to TRBJ2-7; 10 bases align to TRBD2. J was trimmed by 5 bases and V by 4 bases; bases with no gene match: 12. There are 16 residues in the CDR3. CDR1 is SGHDT and CDR2 is YYEEEE in the germline V gene. The CDR3: CASSRLAGVGNNEQYF. DNA of the CDR3: TGTGCCAGCAGCAGGCTAGCGGGAGTAGGTAACAACGAGCAGTACTTC.

This sequence joins TRBV27 and TRBJ1-1; tentatively, D is TRBD1 (6 bases). Per the germline V gene, CDR1 is MNHEY and CDR2 is SMNVEV (reference sequence). The CDR3 extends over 19 amino acids. V lost 4 bases and J 0 bases, leaving 24 bases between the germline ends. The CDR3: CASSSSTHRVGLLNTEAFF. The CDR3 DNA sequence: TGTGCCAGCAGTTCCTCCACCCACAGGGTGGGCCTCTTGAACACTGAAGCTTTCTTT.

The CDR3 loop reads CASSLATSGGTDTQYF. Written as DNA, the CDR3 is TGCGCCAGCAGCTTGGCAACTAGCGGAGGGACAGATACGCAGTATTTT. The chain uses TRBV5-1 and TRBJ2-3; 8 bases are a match to TRBD2. The CDR3 has 16 amino acids. The trim removed 0 bases at V and 3 bases at J, leaving 6 bases unmatched. The V gene's germline CDR1 is SGHRS and CDR2 YFSETQ. The full variable domain, its missing parts supplied by reference TRBV5-1 and TRBJ2-3, is KAGVTQTPRYLIKTRGQQVTLSCSPISGHRSVSWYQQTPGQGLQFLFEYFSETQRNKGNFPGRFSGRQFSNSRSEMNVSTLELGDSALYLCASSLATSGGTDTQYFGPGTRLTVL.